This TCR beta chain was obtained from a study of blood T cell repertoires in COVID-19 (dated by TCRdb to the early 2020s). Regarding the research as a whole: Samples covering the acute and convalescent phases of COVID-19 were provided by collaborators in the United States, Italy and Spain. Subjects who had been exposed to COVID-19, were actively infected with it, or had recovered from it provided the deeply sampled blood TCRbeta repertoires that made up the dataset. The repertoires were released in a freely available public database meant as a resource for research on the immune response to SARS-CoV-2. The prospective study material was composed of cDNA or gDNA derived from T cells, B-cell-depleted T cells, or PBMCs. The sample metadata nearly always contained a de-identified subject ID, COVID-19 status, age in years and sex. Samples came from the ongoing ImmuneRACE study (first 160 participants) plus 1,254 subjects from 6 global collaborators. HLA class I and class II types, where available, came from metadata supplied by the sample provider rather than from assay-based typing.

On the study overall, not on this receptor specifically: The quantity of clinical and demographic metadata differed by source and by participant and was supplied without curation.

As regards this clone: Its antigen target is currently unknown. One base away there is no much larger clone; base qualities are not given. This sample includes further DNA sequences coding for the same CDR3.

The immunoSEQ Assay, a bias-controlled multiplex PCR, was used to amplify TCRbeta CDR3 regions from genomic DNA. Per the original workflow: Within the assay, amplification of reference gene primers was used to estimate how many nucleated cells each sample contained. Sequence reads were collapsed and filtered to measure the absolute abundance of every unique TCRbeta CDR3 rearrangement. For each sample, productive Simpson clonality was calculated by taking the square root of Simpson's diversity index across productive rearrangements. The table was pulled from immuneACCESS by TCRdb, which kept in-frame rearrangements only. Such tables lose some clones; where checked, under half of the loss comes from unresolved V genes, and the rest has no known cause. The V and J calls and clone size are taken from that table; D and trimming were inferred from the DNA. The sample has approximately 280,000 clones on record, around 90% of them singletons. Of the sample, almost 9.5% falls within the top ten clones.

Each collaborating institution followed its own protocols to collect whole blood in K2EDTA tubes. For TCRbeta analysis, collaborator samples were shipped as frozen whole blood, as isolated PBMCs, or as DNA extracted from either sample type. CDR3 length: 12 amino acids, cysteine to phenylalanine. Only CDR3 DNA remains: 36 bases, in frame from the first base. Relative to germline, V is 3 bases shorter and J is 1 base shorter, with 3 bases between their ends. The sample consisted of peripheral blood. This TCR was recovered from a man younger than 30 with active or convalescent COVID-19. The V and J genes are TRBV12-3 or TRBV12-4 and TRBJ1-2, with no confidently assigned D gene. The base sequence is TGTGCCAGCAGTTTCAGTAACTATGGCTACACCTTC. Its protein is CASSFSNYGYTF.